Sequencing of this T cell receptor (beta chain) was carried out in a study of T-cell memory formation after mild COVID-19. Study as a whole: Largely, TCR clusters stayed within a single donor.

One entry per CDR3 protein, called by TCRdb with MiXCR from the 5' RACE reads. This sample has around 510,000 distinct CDR3 sequences, with approximately 21% found just once. The CDR3 covers 20 residues. V lost 3 bases to trimming and J lost 5 bases; unmatched junction nucleotides: 23. Germline CDR1 reads MDHEN; CDR2 reads SYDVKM. Material for sequencing was PBMCs or a T cell subset sorted from them (not recorded which). The clonotype was recovered from an adult woman who had mild COVID-19 (a few samples of this study predate the infection). Cell type and time point are not known. The chain carries TRBV28 and TRBJ2-3, with 7 bases aligning to TRBD1. The CDR3 DNA is TGTGCCAGCAGTTTCCCGACCGGGACAGTGATCTACCCTGGGAAAGATACGCAGTATTTT. It translates to CASSFPTGTVIYPGKDTQYF.